This TCR beta chain was observed in a study of beta chain features in type 1 diabetes. Across the study: Age, gender and cell yields were similar between patients and healthy donors.

General study results and limits: VDJ junctions in type 1 diabetes patients carried more deletions and fewer insertions.

The CDR3 is 8 residues long. Germline lookup yields CDR1 SNHLY and CDR2 FYNNEI. Every isolated RNA sample was fully reverse transcribed, so sequencing captured expressed TCRB transcripts. Assay: immunoSEQ multiplex PCR; the TCRdb copy retains only in-frame clones and omits some. The profile shows around 500,000 clones, 25% to 35% of them singletons. As to this clone: Its antigen remains unidentified. An end of the junction does not agree with germline; a read error may underlie this.

The chain combines TRBV2 with TRBJ2-5, with D unresolved. Input material: naive CD4+ T cells from blood. The source is a young man in good health. The CDR3 protein is CASSAEHF. DNA for the CDR3: TGTGCCAGCAGCGCGGAGCACTTC.